Given below is one TCR beta chain in context. Its antigen remains unknown. The data stem from a study of shared clonotypes between healthy human individuals. Across the study: Samples came from a couple of female and a few male donors aged 18 to 49.

On sorted subsets, replicate PCRs used 150 to 250 ng DNA, or about 30,000 T cell genomes. Here immunoSEQ multiplex PCR was the method, and the copy in TCRdb shows in-frame clones only, minus some. The data contain 950,000 to 1,300,000 clones, 75% of them singletons. The CDR3 consists of 15 residues. Trimming cost V 0 bases and J 2 bases, with 11 bases left between them. Germline-derived CDR1 and CDR2 are SEHNR and FQNEAQ (reference sequence). Study-level points and caveats: Read depth was anticipated to influence clonotype sharing among donors.

This sequence joins TRBV7-9 and TRBJ2-7; D unresolved. The source of this sequence is a young man in good health. The sequencing sample was made of memory CD4+ T cells sorted from blood. Specified subset: CD45RA-negative fraction. The CDR3 spells CASSLAEFSTYEQYF. The CDR3 DNA follows: TGTGCCAGCAGCTTAGCTGAGTTTTCTACCTACGAGCAGTACTTC.